Listed below are T cell receptor beta chains from one sample, sequenced in a study of cytomegalovirus exposure and HLA in healthy donors. Sequencing used immunoSEQ multiplex PCR; TCRdb keeps in-frame clones, though not all of them. Seen here are 150,000 to 160,000 clones, about 74% observed once, and the top ten hold roughly 4.2%. Sequencing was done on a sample of PBMCs. These receptors originate from a woman between 35 and 50 years old in good health and CMV-seronegative. The CDR3 runs from the conserved cysteine through the conserved F or W. Fields, in order: clone size, D gene, V gene, J gene, CDR3 protein, CDR3 DNA. D genes are given only for firm matches. Not all rows give a size; the values are once, few, many and, for expanded clones, a class.

clone size: -
D gene: -
V gene: TRBV19
J gene: TRBJ2-7
CDR3 protein: CASSAWTEKAYEQYF
CDR3 DNA: TGTGCCAGTAGTGCGTGGACAGAAAAAGCCTACGAGCAGTACTTC

clone size: -
D gene: -
V gene: TRBV2
J gene: TRBJ1-2
CDR3 protein: CASGALYGYTF
CDR3 DNA: TGTGCCAGCGGGGCACTCTATGGCTACACCTTC

clone size: few
D gene: -
V gene: TRBV6-1
J gene: TRBJ2-7
CDR3 protein: CASSEGQSSYEQYF
CDR3 DNA: TGTGCCAGCAGTGAAGGACAGAGCTCCTACGAGCAGTACTTC

clone size: -
D gene: TRBD1
V gene: TRBV30
J gene: TRBJ1-1
CDR3 protein: CAWGSWGTERNTEAFF
CDR3 DNA: TGTGCCTGGGGTTCATGGGGGACAGAAAGGAACACTGAAGCTTTCTTT

clone size: -
D gene: TRBD2
V gene: TRBV15
J gene: TRBJ2-1
CDR3 protein: CATSSNGGYNEQFF
CDR3 DNA: TGTGCCACCAGCAGCAACGGGGGGTACAATGAGCAGTTCTTC

clone size: -
D gene: -
V gene: TRBV2
J gene: TRBJ2-1
CDR3 protein: CASTLVGLANHNEQFF
CDR3 DNA: TGTGCCAGCACTTTAGTAGGGCTAGCGAACCACAATGAGCAGTTCTTC

clone size: -
D gene: -
V gene: TRBV5-6
J gene: TRBJ2-2
CDR3 protein: CASSPLGQDTGELFF
CDR3 DNA: TGTGCCAGCAGCCCCCTTGGGCAGGACACCGGGGAGCTGTTTTTT

clone size: -
D gene: -
V gene: TRBV28
J gene: TRBJ1-5
CDR3 protein: CASSFSLGGGQPQHF
CDR3 DNA: TGTGCCAGCAGTTTTAGCCTGGGTGGGGGCCAGCCCCAGCATTTT

clone size: -
D gene: TRBD1
V gene: TRBV5-6
J gene: TRBJ1-1
CDR3 protein: CASNPRTGENTEAFF
CDR3 DNA: TGTGCCAGCAATCCTAGGACAGGTGAGAACACTGAAGCTTTCTTT

clone size: -
D gene: -
V gene: TRBV7-9
J gene: TRBJ1-2
CDR3 protein: CASSSVGANYGYTF
CDR3 DNA: TGTGCCAGCAGCTCCGTGGGGGCAAACTACGGCTACACCTTC

clone size: -
D gene: TRBD2
V gene: TRBV10-3
J gene: TRBJ2-6
CDR3 protein: CATRGAGANVLTF
CDR3 DNA: TGTGCCACCCGGGGGGCTGGGGCCAACGTCCTGACTTTC

clone size: -
D gene: TRBD2
V gene: TRBV7-2
J gene: TRBJ2-3
CDR3 protein: CASSRLAGEKIRQYF
CDR3 DNA: TGTGCCAGCAGCCGTCTAGCGGGGGAAAAGATAAGGCAGTATTTT

clone size: -
D gene: -
V gene: TRBV30
J gene: TRBJ2-5
CDR3 protein: CAWSIGMQETQYF
CDR3 DNA: TGTGCCTGGAGTATCGGGATGCAAGAGACCCAGTACTTC

clone size: -
D gene: -
V gene: TRBV28
J gene: TRBJ2-1
CDR3 protein: CASSLNNEQFF
CDR3 DNA: TGTGCCAGCAGTCTTAACAATGAGCAGTTCTTC

clone size: -
D gene: -
V gene: TRBV10-1
J gene: TRBJ2-7
CDR3 protein: CASSEGGPPNEQYF
CDR3 DNA: TGCGCCAGCAGTGAAGGAGGACCACCCAACGAGCAGTACTTC

clone size: -
D gene: -
V gene: TRBV5-6
J gene: TRBJ1-1
CDR3 protein: CASSLGQMMNTEAFF
CDR3 DNA: TGTGCCAGCAGCTTGGGGCAAATGATGAACACTGAAGCTTTCTTT

clone size: -
D gene: -
V gene: TRBV6-1
J gene: TRBJ1-6
CDR3 protein: CASRDGTAGDSPLHF
CDR3 DNA: TGTGCCAGCAGGGACGGGACTGCTGGGGATTCACCCCTCCACTTT

clone size: -
D gene: -
V gene: TRBV7-8
J gene: TRBJ1-3
CDR3 protein: CASSLGPGPGNTIYF
CDR3 DNA: TGTGCCAGCAGCTTAGGACCAGGGCCTGGAAACACCATATATTTT

clone size: -
D gene: -
V gene: TRBV23-1
J gene: TRBJ2-7
CDR3 protein: CASSQGGPLLCYEQYF
CDR3 DNA: TGCGCCAGCAGTCAGGGGGGGCCCCTTCTATGCTACGAGCAGTACTTC

clone size: few
D gene: -
V gene: TRBV5-1
J gene: TRBJ2-5
CDR3 protein: CASSLGQQETQYF
CDR3 DNA: TGCGCCAGCAGCTTGGGACAACAAGAGACCCAGTACTTC

clone size: -
D gene: TRBD1
V gene: TRBV2
J gene: TRBJ2-1
CDR3 protein: CASSAGTGAYNEQFF
CDR3 DNA: TGTGCCAGCAGTGCCGGGACAGGTGCCTACAATGAGCAGTTCTTC

clone size: -
D gene: -
V gene: TRBV5-6
J gene: TRBJ2-1
CDR3 protein: CASSLGPWRADNEQFF
CDR3 DNA: TGTGCCAGCAGCTTGGGGCCTTGGCGGGCCGACAATGAGCAGTTCTTC

clone size: -
D gene: -
V gene: TRBV30
J gene: TRBJ1-2
CDR3 protein: CAWAGDPNRRNYGYTF
CDR3 DNA: TGTGCCTGGGCAGGAGACCCCAACAGGCGAAACTATGGCTACACCTTC

clone size: -
D gene: -
V gene: TRBV28
J gene: TRBJ1-1
CDR3 protein: CASTPGGGEGAFF
CDR3 DNA: TGTGCCAGCACCCCCGGGGGTGGCGAGGGAGCTTTCTTT

clone size: -
D gene: -
V gene: TRBV6-4
J gene: TRBJ2-1
CDR3 protein: CASSTTGASNEQFF
CDR3 DNA: TGTGCCAGCAGCACAACGGGAGCGAGCAATGAGCAGTTCTTC

clone size: -
D gene: TRBD1
V gene: TRBV10-3
J gene: TRBJ1-3
CDR3 protein: CAIGDRGTGNTIYF
CDR3 DNA: TGTGCCATTGGGGACAGGGGGACTGGAAACACCATATATTTT

clone size: -
D gene: -
V gene: TRBV28
J gene: TRBJ1-3
CDR3 protein: CASSLGLHPGNTIYF
CDR3 DNA: TGTGCCAGCAGTTTAGGCCTTCACCCTGGCAACACCATATATTTT

clone size: -
D gene: -
V gene: TRBV6-4
J gene: TRBJ1-1
CDR3 protein: CASSRGSEAFF
CDR3 DNA: TGTGCCAGCAGCCGGGGGTCTGAAGCTTTCTTT

clone size: -
D gene: TRBD2
V gene: TRBV25-1
J gene: TRBJ2-7
CDR3 protein: CASSEFTSGRYYEQYF
CDR3 DNA: TGTGCCAGCAGTGAATTTACTAGCGGGAGATACTACGAGCAGTACTTC

clone size: -
D gene: TRBD2
V gene: TRBV6-5
J gene: TRBJ2-1
CDR3 protein: CASSYWGGENEQFF
CDR3 DNA: TGTGCCAGCAGTTACTGGGGGGGGGAGAATGAGCAGTTCTTC

clone size: -
D gene: TRBD2
V gene: TRBV28
J gene: TRBJ2-7
CDR3 protein: CASSSGGVSSYEQYF
CDR3 DNA: TGTGCCAGCAGTTCGGGGGGAGTGAGCTCCTACGAGCAGTACTTC

clone size: -
D gene: TRBD2
V gene: TRBV5-1
J gene: TRBJ2-7
CDR3 protein: CASSPFGTRGEEQYF
CDR3 DNA: TGCGCCAGCAGCCCTTTCGGGACTAGAGGGGAGGAGCAGTACTTC

clone size: -
D gene: TRBD2
V gene: TRBV19
J gene: TRBJ2-1
CDR3 protein: CASSPRTSGRTYNEQFF
CDR3 DNA: TGTGCCAGTAGTCCCCGGACTAGCGGGAGGACCTACAATGAGCAGTTCTTC

clone size: -
D gene: TRBD1
V gene: TRBV5-4
J gene: TRBJ2-7
CDR3 protein: CASSYRQGSSDEQYF
CDR3 DNA: TGTGCCAGCAGCTACCGACAGGGTTCCTCGGACGAGCAGTACTTC

clone size: once
D gene: TRBD1
V gene: TRBV11-3
J gene: TRBJ1-2
CDR3 protein: CASSPRGQNYGYTF
CDR3 DNA: TGTGCCAGCAGCCCCAGGGGACAGAACTATGGCTACACCTTC

clone size: -
D gene: -
V gene: TRBV5-1
J gene: TRBJ1-2
CDR3 protein: CASSTGQFGYTF
CDR3 DNA: TGCGCCAGCAGCACCGGACAGTTTGGCTACACCTTC

clone size: -
D gene: TRBD1
V gene: TRBV2
J gene: TRBJ1-2
CDR3 protein: CASSDWTGLNYGYTF
CDR3 DNA: TGTGCCAGCAGTGATTGGACAGGGCTGAACTATGGCTACACCTTC

clone size: -
D gene: TRBD1
V gene: TRBV19
J gene: TRBJ1-4
CDR3 protein: CASSAQRTGEFNEKLFF
CDR3 DNA: TGTGCCAGTAGTGCCCAACGGACAGGGGAATTTAATGAAAAACTGTTTTTT

clone size: once
D gene: -
V gene: TRBV27
J gene: TRBJ2-1
CDR3 protein: CASTSGVMRQFF
CDR3 DNA: TGTGCCAGCACCTCAGGGGTTATGAGGCAGTTCTTC

clone size: -
D gene: -
V gene: TRBV5-6
J gene: TRBJ1-3
CDR3 protein: CASSWQGAGNTIYF
CDR3 DNA: TGTGCCAGCAGCTGGCAGGGTGCAGGAAACACCATATATTTT

clone size: -
D gene: -
V gene: TRBV28
J gene: TRBJ1-1
CDR3 protein: CASSSGMNTEAFF
CDR3 DNA: TGTGCCAGCAGTTCCGGGATGAACACTGAAGCTTTCTTT

clone size: few
D gene: -
V gene: TRBV6-6
J gene: TRBJ1-1
CDR3 protein: CASGSVIGNTEAFF
CDR3 DNA: TGTGCCAGCGGAAGCGTCATTGGGAACACTGAAGCTTTCTTT

clone size: -
D gene: TRBD1
V gene: TRBV27
J gene: TRBJ1-1
CDR3 protein: CASSLRSDRVNTEAFF
CDR3 DNA: TGTGCCAGCAGTTTACGCTCCGACAGGGTGAACACTGAAGCTTTCTTT

clone size: once
D gene: TRBD1
V gene: TRBV11-3
J gene: TRBJ2-7
CDR3 protein: CASSLGGTDYEQYF
CDR3 DNA: TGTGCCAGCAGCTTAGGAGGGACAGACTACGAGCAGTACTTC

clone size: -
D gene: -
V gene: TRBV29-1
J gene: TRBJ1-3
CDR3 protein: CSVELLENTIYF
CDR3 DNA: TGCAGCGTTGAACTCCTCGAGAACACCATATATTTT

clone size: -
D gene: -
V gene: TRBV19
J gene: TRBJ1-1
CDR3 protein: CASSIDRDTEAFF
CDR3 DNA: TGTGCCAGTAGTATAGATCGAGACACTGAAGCTTTCTTT

clone size: once
D gene: -
V gene: TRBV7-7
J gene: TRBJ2-6
CDR3 protein: CASSQGRAGANVLTF
CDR3 DNA: TGTGCTAGCAGCCAGGGTAGAGCTGGGGCCAACGTCCTGACTTTC

clone size: -
D gene: TRBD1
V gene: TRBV10-2
J gene: TRBJ1-2
CDR3 protein: CASSPDRGGFYGYTF
CDR3 DNA: TGCGCCAGCAGCCCAGACAGGGGGGGATTCTATGGCTACACCTTC

clone size: -
D gene: -
V gene: TRBV28
J gene: TRBJ1-5
CDR3 protein: CASSRDSGGNQPQHF
CDR3 DNA: TGTGCCAGCAGTCGGGACTCGGGCGGCAATCAGCCCCAGCATTTT

clone size: -
D gene: TRBD1
V gene: TRBV10-1
J gene: TRBJ1-1
CDR3 protein: CASSQDRGWTEAFF
CDR3 DNA: TGCGCCAGCAGTCAAGACAGGGGTTGGACTGAAGCTTTCTTT

clone size: -
D gene: -
V gene: TRBV10-1
J gene: TRBJ2-7
CDR3 protein: CASSTGTYEQYF
CDR3 DNA: TGCGCCAGCAGTACGGGAACGTACGAGCAGTACTTC

clone size: -
D gene: -
V gene: TRBV6-6
J gene: TRBJ1-4
CDR3 protein: CASDSVNEKLFF
CDR3 DNA: TGTGCCAGTGACAGCGTTAATGAAAAACTGTTTTTT

clone size: -
D gene: -
V gene: TRBV6-4
J gene: TRBJ2-5
CDR3 protein: CASPIVETQYF
CDR3 DNA: TGTGCCAGCCCGATAGTGGAGACCCAGTACTTC

clone size: -
D gene: -
V gene: TRBV7-9
J gene: TRBJ2-3
CDR3 protein: CASSAPGGFPSTDTQYF
CDR3 DNA: TGTGCCAGCAGCGCCCCAGGAGGCTTCCCTAGCACAGATACGCAGTATTTT

clone size: -
D gene: -
V gene: TRBV15
J gene: TRBJ2-3
CDR3 protein: CATSREGQGSTDTQYF
CDR3 DNA: TGTGCCACCAGCAGAGAGGGGCAAGGGAGCACAGATACGCAGTATTTT

clone size: -
D gene: TRBD1
V gene: TRBV10-3
J gene: TRBJ1-2
CDR3 protein: CAISERGQEGYTF
CDR3 DNA: TGTGCCATCAGTGAAAGGGGGCAGGAAGGCTACACCTTC

clone size: -
D gene: -
V gene: TRBV13
J gene: TRBJ2-3
CDR3 protein: CASSSNDHTGDTQYF
CDR3 DNA: TGTGCCAGCAGCTCAAACGACCATACAGGAGATACGCAGTATTTT

clone size: -
D gene: TRBD2
V gene: TRBV30
J gene: TRBJ2-5
CDR3 protein: CAWKRGLVSQETQYF
CDR3 DNA: TGTGCCTGGAAGCGGGGGCTAGTCAGCCAAGAGACCCAGTACTTC

clone size: -
D gene: TRBD2
V gene: TRBV9
J gene: TRBJ2-2
CDR3 protein: CASSVELAGRTGELFF
CDR3 DNA: TGTGCCAGCAGCGTCGAACTAGCGGGACGGACCGGGGAGCTGTTTTTT

clone size: -
D gene: -
V gene: TRBV6-5
J gene: TRBJ2-1
CDR3 protein: CASSSQTGLGYNEQFF
CDR3 DNA: TGTGCCAGCAGTTCCCAAACCGGTCTTGGCTACAATGAGCAGTTCTTC